This entry describes one T cell receptor beta chain. The source of the sample is a study of blood T cell repertoires in COVID-19. Measured with immunoSEQ multiplex PCR; TCRdb has only the in-frame clones, and not every one. The table lists some 320,000 clones, over 75% of them singletons. The CDR3 is made up of 12 amino acids. Germline trimming cut 6 bases from V and 8 bases from J; bases unmatched to any gene: 5. Sequencing was carried out using peripheral blood. V gene TRBV12-3 or TRBV12-4 combines with J gene TRBJ1-2, with 8 bases lining up with TRBD1. This clonotype was obtained from a woman aged 45-59 years who had recovered from COVID-19. The CDR3 bases are TGTGCCAGCAGCCGTGACAGGGGCGGCTACACCTTC. Encoded protein: CASSRDRGGYTF.